This T cell receptor beta chain derives from a study of persistence of HIV-infected CD4 T cells. CDR1 is LGHDT and CDR2 is YNNKEL in the germline V gene (reference sequence). V lost 1 base to trimming and J lost 10 bases; unmatched junction nucleotides: 1. The CDR3 runs 14 residues. General study results and limits: Compared with CD3/CD28-stimulated cells, CMV- and Gag-responding cells showed lower TCRbeta richness.

About this clone: Its antigen remains unknown.

Stimulation used approximately 9.6 ug/mL lysate from CMV-infected fibroblasts. Sorted nonresponding memory CD4+ T cells were CD40L-negative, CD69-negative, CD45RO-high. Donors had CD4+ T cell counts above 400 cells/uL and were CMV-seropositive. The libraries were made with immunoSEQ version 4 in survey mode. Template was genomic DNA at about 9.3 ng/uL, with up to 1 ug used per sample. TCRdb's copy holds only in-frame clones and misses some; the assay was immunoSEQ multiplex PCR. The sample holds around 28,000 clones; approximately 82% are singletons and the top ten take 4% to 5%. Sequenced material: CD4+ T cells sorted from PBMCs after roughly 20-hour stimulation, taken from a patient who received antiretroviral therapy. The gene calls are TRBV3-1 (or the pseudogene TRBV3-2) and TRBJ2-4, with TRBD2 identical over 13 bases. The TCR sequence derives from an adult man with HIV who was CMV-seropositive. In nucleotides, the CDR3 is TGTGCCAGCAGCCAAGGGACTAGCGGGGGAATTCAGTACTTC. Its protein is CASSQGTSGGIQYF.